The 17 T cell receptor beta chains below come from one sample, sequenced in a study of monozygotic twins with inflammatory bowel disease. TCRdb re-called the 5' RACE reads, yielding one record per CDR3 amino acid sequence without DNA. The sample table includes around 370,000 distinct CDR3 sequences. Sample: blood. These receptors were taken from a human donor with ulcerative colitis or Crohn's disease, or a healthy co-twin of an affected twin (not recorded which).

J is TRBJ2-1 and V is TRBV10-3; TCRdb proposes TRBD1, but this gene call is untestable without DNA. In germline, CDR1 is ENHRY, CDR2 SYGVKD. The CDR3 covers 16 residues. The CDR3 protein is CAISENPGTAYNEQFF.

This CDR3 is CASSLETANSPLHF. The V call is TRBV7-9, the J call TRBJ1-6; TCRdb returns TRBD1, unconfirmable since there is no DNA. The CDR3 is made up of 14 amino acids. The germline CDR1 and CDR2 sequences are SEHNR and FQNEAQ (reference sequence).

The rearrangement links TRBV5-1 to TRBJ2-6; TCRdb designates TRBD1, a call that cannot be tested without DNA. This CDR3 has 19 amino acids. From germline, CDR1 is SGHRS and CDR2 YFSETQ. The CDR3 spells CASSLGPQGAYSGANVLTF.

The rearrangement joins TRBV7-3 to TRBJ2-1; the D gene TCRdb calls, TRBD2, cannot be checked with no DNA. This CDR3 region has 17 residues. Germline V gene sequence: CDR1 SGHTA, CDR2 FQGTGA. CDR3 sequence: CASSFAPIAGGRNEQFF.

The CDR3 sequence: CASSFWSDRGGETQYF. This chain connects TRBV12-3 or TRBV12-4 to TRBJ2-5; the D call from TCRdb, TRBD1, cannot be confirmed without DNA. This CDR3 has 16 amino acids.

This chain joins TRBV4-3 and TRBJ2-1; TCRdb's D call, TRBD1, is unchecked because there is no DNA. CDR1 LGHNA and CDR2 YSLEER come from the germline V gene. The CDR3 contains 17 residues. The CDR3: CASSQERPQGSYNEQFF.

The chain employs TRBV4-3 and TRBJ2-3; the D call of TRBD2 rests on TCRdb alone, since no DNA is present to check it. There are 17 residues in the CDR3. The germline V gene has CDR1 LGHNA and CDR2 YSLEER. Here the CDR3 reads CASSQDPLAGESDTQYF.

V gene TRBV12-3 or TRBV12-4 combines with J gene TRBJ2-7; the TCRdb call, TRBD1, lacks DNA for checking. CDR3 length: 15 residues. CDR3 sequence reads: CASSHYQGGDYEQYF.

The chain joins TRBV19 to TRBJ1-5; TCRdb calls TRBD1, which cannot be checked without DNA. In germline, CDR1 is LNHDA, CDR2 SQIVND (reference sequence). This CDR3 spans 15 amino acids. The chain's CDR3 is CASSMRQGSNQPQHF. Using reference TRBV19 and TRBJ1-5 for the parts outside the CDR3, the full variable domain is DGGITQSPKYLFRKEGQNVTLSCEQNLNHDAMYWYRQDPGQGLRLIYYSQIVNDFQKGDIAEGYSVSREKKESFPLTVTSAQKNPTAFYLCASSMRQGSNQPQHFGDGTRLSIL.

V gene TRBV12-3 or TRBV12-4 combines with J gene TRBJ2-2. This CDR3 comprises 15 residues. CDR3: CASSTNRQNTGELFF.

This rearrangement joins TRBV20-1 to TRBJ2-2. CDR1 is DFQATT and CDR2 is SNEGSKA in the germline V gene (reference sequence). CDR3 size: 13 residues. The CDR3: CSARAWGAGELFF.

CDR3 sequence reads: CSAKGDYNTGELFF. The rearrangement links TRBV20-1 to TRBJ2-2; the TCRdb call, TRBD2, lacks DNA for checking. Germline V gives CDR1 DFQATT, CDR2 SNEGSKA (reference sequence). CDR3 length equals 14 residues.

The J gene is TRBJ1-6, the V gene TRBV7-9; without DNA, the TCRdb call of TRBD1 cannot be checked. The CDR3 consists of 15 residues. CDR1 and CDR2 (germline): SEHNR, FQNEAQ (reference sequence). The CDR3 loop reads CASSPGTATTSPLHF.

The V call is TRBV20-1, the J call TRBJ2-2; TCRdb's D call of TRBD2 is untestable without DNA. CDR1 DFQATT and CDR2 SNEGSKA come from the germline V gene (reference sequence). The CDR3 runs 14 residues. The CDR3 is CSARAGPFTGELFF.

This chain uses TRBV5-1 with TRBJ2-7; TCRdb proposes TRBD1, but this gene call is untestable without DNA. The CDR3 is 15 amino acids. Per the germline V gene, CDR1 is SGHRS and CDR2 is YFSETQ. CDR3 sequence reads: CASSRTGTGGYEQYF.

This chain connects TRBV15 to TRBJ2-2. From germline, CDR1 is LNHNV and CDR2 YYDKDF (reference sequence). This CDR3 spans 13 amino acids. This chain's CDR3 is CATREPNTGELFF.

The rearrangement uses TRBV12-3 or TRBV12-4 and TRBJ2-3; the TCRdb D gene call, TRBD1, has no DNA to confirm it. The CDR3 is 17 amino acids. CDR3 sequence: CASSPSGAGISTDTQYF.